The clone carrying this TCR beta chain was counted a few times. Its antigen is undetermined. The read falls 3 residues short of the CDR3 end, and the missing part is taken from the germline J gene. The data stem from a study of T cell clonality in common variable immunodeficiency. Points from the study as a whole: In common variable immunodeficiency, TCR beta chains reportedly carried fewer deletions and N-nucleotide insertions. Fewer TCRbeta clones were shared among CVID subjects than controls.

Equal genomic DNA amounts from CVID and control samples were sequenced. TCRdb's table, derived via immunoSEQ multiplex PCR, lists solely in-frame clones and lacks some. The sample contains 80,000 or so clones, none of them singletons. The CDR3 covers 15 residues. Losses at the gene ends were 8 bases for V and 4 bases for J; bases not matched to a gene: 12. Germline loops: CDR1 SNHLY, CDR2 FYNNEI. V usage is TRBV2 and J usage is TRBJ1-1; 8 positions match TRBD1. This clonotype was sampled from a person aged 18 to 75 in good health. The sample was peripheral blood mononuclear cells. The sequenced CDR3 bases are TGTGCCAGCTTAGGACAGGGACGTGGGATCACTGAA. It codes for CASLGQGRGITE. The full CDR3 protein is CASLGQGRGITEAFF.